This T cell receptor (beta chain) was sequenced during a study of cytomegalovirus exposure and HLA in healthy donors. Background on the study: The early release's HLA-typed donors yielded about 85 million unique TCRs.

Broader study findings: Excluded: some indistinguishable V segments such as TRBV6-2 and TRBV6-3. A later look showed TCR association rates differing by HLA locus, highest for DRB1 and lowest for HLA-C.

The CDR3 runs to 14 residues. CDR1 SGHNT and CDR2 YENEEA come from the germline V gene. With 5 bases removed from V and 4 bases from J, the gap between germline ends came to 11 bases. In the PCR, 60 Vbeta and 13 Jbeta primers were used. TCRdb's table, derived via immunoSEQ multiplex PCR, lists solely in-frame clones and lacks some. The sample yields about 160,000 clones, roughly 79% seen once. In regard to this clone: Its cognate antigen is unknown.

The sequence derives from a man between 18 and 29 years old in good health and CMV-seropositive. The sequenced material came from PBMCs. The rearrangement uses TRBV11-3 and TRBJ2-2; D not certain. CDR3 coding DNA: TGTGCCAGCAGCAGCGACCCGAGCACCGGGGAGCTGTTTTTT. It codes for CASSSDPSTGELFF.